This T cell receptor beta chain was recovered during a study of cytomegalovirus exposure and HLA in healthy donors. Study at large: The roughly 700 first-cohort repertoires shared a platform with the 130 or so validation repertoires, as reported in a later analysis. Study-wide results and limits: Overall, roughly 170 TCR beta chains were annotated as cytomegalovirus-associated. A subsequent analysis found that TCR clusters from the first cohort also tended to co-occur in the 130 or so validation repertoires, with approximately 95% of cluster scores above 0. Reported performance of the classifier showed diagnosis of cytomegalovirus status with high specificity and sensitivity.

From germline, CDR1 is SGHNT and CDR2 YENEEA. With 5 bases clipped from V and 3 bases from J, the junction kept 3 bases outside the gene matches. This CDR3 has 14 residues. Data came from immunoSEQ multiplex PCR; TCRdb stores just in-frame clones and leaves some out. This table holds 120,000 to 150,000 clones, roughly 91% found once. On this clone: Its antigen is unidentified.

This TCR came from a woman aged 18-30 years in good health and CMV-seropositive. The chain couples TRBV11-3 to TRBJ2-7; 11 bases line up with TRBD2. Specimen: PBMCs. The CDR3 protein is CASSITSGSYEQYF. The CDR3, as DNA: TGTGCCAGCAGCATCACTAGCGGGAGCTACGAGCAGTACTTC.